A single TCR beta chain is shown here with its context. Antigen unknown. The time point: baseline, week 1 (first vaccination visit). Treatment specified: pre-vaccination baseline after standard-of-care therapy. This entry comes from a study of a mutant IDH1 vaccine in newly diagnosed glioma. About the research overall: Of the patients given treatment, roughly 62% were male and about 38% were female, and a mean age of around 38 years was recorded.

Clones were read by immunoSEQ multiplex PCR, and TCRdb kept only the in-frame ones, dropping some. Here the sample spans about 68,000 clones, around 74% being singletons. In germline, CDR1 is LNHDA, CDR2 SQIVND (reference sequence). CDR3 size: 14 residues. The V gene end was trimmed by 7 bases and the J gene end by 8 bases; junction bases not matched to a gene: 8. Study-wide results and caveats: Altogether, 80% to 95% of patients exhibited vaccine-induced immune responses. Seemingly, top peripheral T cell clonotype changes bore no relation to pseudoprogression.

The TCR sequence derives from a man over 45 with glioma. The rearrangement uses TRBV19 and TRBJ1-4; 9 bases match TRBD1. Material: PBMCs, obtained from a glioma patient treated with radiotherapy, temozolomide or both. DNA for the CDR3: TGTGCCAGTACTCCGACAGGGGGTAGCGAAAAACTGTTTTTT. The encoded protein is CASTPTGGSEKLFF.